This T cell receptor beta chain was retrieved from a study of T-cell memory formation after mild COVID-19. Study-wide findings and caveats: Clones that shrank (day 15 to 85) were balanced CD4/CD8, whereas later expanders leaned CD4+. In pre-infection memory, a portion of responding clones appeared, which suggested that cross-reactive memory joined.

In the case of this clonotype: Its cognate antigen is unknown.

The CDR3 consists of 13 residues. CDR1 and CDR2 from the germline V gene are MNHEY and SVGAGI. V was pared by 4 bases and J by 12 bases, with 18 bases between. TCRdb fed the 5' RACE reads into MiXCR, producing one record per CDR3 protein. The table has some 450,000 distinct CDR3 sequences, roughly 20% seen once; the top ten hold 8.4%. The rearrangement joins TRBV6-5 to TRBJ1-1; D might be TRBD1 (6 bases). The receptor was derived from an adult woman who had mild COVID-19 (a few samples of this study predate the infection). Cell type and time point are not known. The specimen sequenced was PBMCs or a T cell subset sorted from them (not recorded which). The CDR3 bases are TGTGCCAGCAGTTCTCGACAGGTTGAGAGGTCTTTCTTT. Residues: CASSSRQVERSFF.